This T cell receptor beta chain was documented in a study of T-cell memory formation after mild COVID-19. Study-wide findings and caveats: Later expanders leaned CD4+, whereas clones that contracted between day 15 and 85 were balanced CD4/CD8.

Using constant-segment primers, 5'RACE produced TCR alpha and TCR beta cDNA libraries carrying sample barcodes and UMIs. TCRdb itself ran the 5' RACE reads through MiXCR, one entry per CDR3 protein. The data hold some 160,000 distinct CDR3 sequences, with about 28% observed a single time. Germline V CDR1 and CDR2: SQVTM, ANQGSEA. With 4 bases removed from V and 6 bases from J, the gap between germline ends came to 13 bases. The CDR3 has 13 residues. With regard to this clonotype: Its antigen is currently unknown.

This TCR was recovered from an adult woman who had mild COVID-19 (a few samples of this study predate the infection). Cell type and time point are not known. The specimen sequenced was PBMCs or a T cell subset sorted from them (not recorded which). The V call is TRBV29-1, the J call TRBJ2-1; D is perhaps TRBD2 (7 bases). This CDR3 reads CSVARGGFNEQFF. The DNA of the CDR3 is TGCAGCGTTGCTAGGGGGGGCTTCAATGAGCAGTTCTTC.